Shown below are 30 T cell receptor beta chains from a single sample sequenced in a study of patients and donors after allogeneic stem cell transplantation. TCRdb reprocessed the RT-PCR reads with MiXCR, giving one entry per CDR3 protein. The sample has about 960,000 distinct CDR3 sequences, roughly 18% seen once. Sequenced input: blood, either unsorted or a sorted T cell fraction (not recorded which). These receptors all stem from a human donor who was either an allogeneic HSCT recipient or a stem cell or donor lymphocyte infusion donor (not recorded which). It is not recorded whose cells these are; they may come from a transplant donor.

This clonotype has more than one count but fewer than ten. The J gene is TRBJ1-1, the V gene TRBV20-1; TRBD1 matches 7 bases. Germline V gene lookup returns CDR1 DFQATT and CDR2 SNEGSKA (reference sequence). J was trimmed by 2 bases and V by 6 bases; bases with no gene match: 12. This CDR3 has 15 residues. The CDR3 nucleotides are TGCAGTGCGCCGACAGGGTTCAGATTAAACACTGAAGCTTTCTTT. Translated: CSAPTGFRLNTEAFF.

This clonotype was counted many times. The rearrangement uses TRBV12-3 or TRBV12-4 and TRBJ2-3; tentatively, D is TRBD1 (5 bases). The CDR3 sequence is 14 residues long. The ends were cut back, 2 bases at V and 3 bases at J, with 9 bases in the middle. The CDR3 DNA reads as TGTGCCAGCAGTTTAACCCGACAGACAGATACGCAGTATTTT. Protein: CASSLTRQTDTQYF.

This clonotype was seen ten or more times. The chain uses TRBV12-3 or TRBV12-4 and TRBJ1-4, with D maybe TRBD1 (5 bases). V was trimmed by 7 bases and J by 8 bases, leaving 14 bases between them. The CDR3 spans 13 residues. CDR3 nucleotide sequence: TGTGCCAGCAACCCGGGACTTACGGAAAAACTGTTTTTT. This encodes CASNPGLTEKLFF.

This rearrangement joins TRBV7-3 to TRBJ2-1, with TRBD2 matching over 13 bases. Trimming cost V 1 base and J 7 bases; bases outside gene matches: 4. The germline gives CDR1 SGHTA, CDR2 FQGTGA. CDR3 length: 16 residues. CDR3 residues: CASSLIGTSGKNEQFF. The CDR3, as DNA: TGTGCCAGCAGCTTAATCGGGACTAGCGGGAAGAATGAGCAGTTCTTC.

The rearrangement links TRBV12-3 or TRBV12-4 to TRBJ2-1; D is perhaps TRBD1 (6 bases). V was trimmed by 7 bases and J by 5 bases, leaving 18 bases between them. The CDR3 is made up of 15 amino acids. CDR3 in DNA: TGTGCCAGCACCCTAGGGGGACACGGAAACAATGAGCAGTTCTTC. Translated: CASTLGGHGNNEQFF.

This clonotype came up many times. The rearrangement uses TRBV12-3 or TRBV12-4 and TRBJ2-5, with D perhaps TRBD2 (7 bases). The CDR3 totals 15 residues. V lost 6 bases, J lost 0 bases, and 14 bases lay in between. This chain's CDR3 is CASSPRGGNQETQYF. Here the CDR3 DNA reads TGTGCCAGCAGCCCTAGGGGGGGGAACCAAGAGACCCAGTACTTC.

This clonotype was counted between two and nine times. The V call is TRBV20-1, the J call TRBJ2-3; D may be TRBD2 (5 bases). This CDR3 is built from 15 residues. The V end lost 7 bases, the J end lost 0 bases, and 17 bases lay between the germline ends. Germline V lookup: CDR1 DFQATT, CDR2 SNEGSKA (reference sequence). The CDR3 coding sequence is TGCAGTGTTGGAGGCCTAGTGCGGAGCACAGATACGCAGTATTTT. As protein: CSVGGLVRSTDTQYF.

The sample holds a few counts of this clonotype. The CDR3 DNA is TGCGCCAGCAGCTTGGTAGGGACTAGCGGACAAGAGACCCAGTACTTC. Residues: CASSLVGTSGQETQYF. The rearrangement joins TRBV5-1 to TRBJ2-5, with 11 bases that match TRBD2. CDR1 and CDR2 (germline): SGHRS, YFSETQ. CDR3 length: 16 amino acids. V shed 0 bases and J 2 bases; nucleotides not matched to a gene: 3.

The chain couples TRBV20-1 to TRBJ2-1, with a possible D match to TRBD2 (5 bases). Per germline, CDR1 DFQATT and CDR2 SNEGSKA (reference sequence). The CDR3 consists of 14 residues. Trimming cost V 6 bases and J 2 bases, with 14 bases left between them. The DNA of the CDR3 is TGCAGTGCCCCATTAAGGCGGGCCTACAATGAGCAGTTCTTC. It specifies CSAPLRRAYNEQFF.

The chain couples TRBV20-1 to TRBJ2-7, with a possible D match to TRBD2 (6 bases). The CDR3 spans 15 residues. V was shortened by 3 bases and J by 6 bases, with 21 bases between the two germline ends. CDR1 and CDR2 from the germline V gene are DFQATT and SNEGSKA (reference sequence). The DNA for the CDR3 is TGCAGTGCTAGGGTCGGTGTTGCTCTAGCGTCCGAGCAGTACTTC. Its protein product is CSARVGVALASEQYF.

This clonotype was seen only a few times. This chain uses TRBV20-1 with TRBJ1-3; D is unresolved. CDR3 length: 17 residues. The germline gives CDR1 DFQATT, CDR2 SNEGSKA (reference sequence). Trimming left V 0 bases short and J 0 bases short, with 15 bases between. CDR3 in amino acids: CSARELGMGNSGNTIYF. CDR3 bases: TGCAGTGCTAGAGAATTAGGGATGGGTAACTCTGGAAACACCATATATTTT.

This clonotype was seen only a few times. CDR3 in amino acids: CSVLLGIEQYF. The CDR3 DNA is TGCAGCGTGCTTCTGGGTATCGAGCAGTACTTC. This sequence joins TRBV29-1 and TRBJ2-7; D gene uncertain. Germline loops: CDR1 SQVTM, CDR2 ANQGSEA. V was pared by 6 bases and J by 6 bases, with 12 bases between. The CDR3 length is 11 residues.

This chain connects TRBV11-2 to TRBJ2-5; possibly TRBD2 for D (6 bases). Germline-derived CDR1 and CDR2 are SGHAT and FQNNGV. V was clipped by 1 base and J by 7 bases, with 19 bases between them. The CDR3 extends over 16 amino acids. DNA of the CDR3: TGTGCCAGCAGCTTAGGGAGAGGGACTCGGATCTGGACCCAGTACTTC. Amino acids: CASSLGRGTRIWTQYF.

This clonotype was seen more than once but under ten times. The rearrangement uses TRBV6-1 and TRBJ2-6, with D uncertain. The CDR3 length is 13 residues. Germline V lookup: CDR1 MNHNS, CDR2 SASEGT. Deletions cut 8 bases from V and 12 bases from J, with 17 bases between. The CDR3 DNA reads TGTGCCAGCCTTCGCCGAGACACTGGCGTCCTGACTTTC. It yields the protein CASLRRDTGVLTF.

CDR3: CAISTLGQTGGSPLHF. CDR3 coding DNA: TGTGCCATCAGCACTTTAGGGCAAACAGGGGGTTCACCCCTCCACTTT. The chain combines TRBV10-3 with TRBJ1-6, with 8 positions matching TRBD1. The germline CDR1 and CDR2 sequences are ENHRY and SYGVKD. Trimming removed 6 bases from V and 9 bases from J; junction bases left unmatched: 13. CDR3 length equals 16 residues.

This CDR3 is CASSWSGGLHEQYF. DNA of the CDR3: TGTGCCAGCAGCTGGTCGGGCGGTCTCCACGAGCAGTACTTC. The chain employs TRBV7-9 and TRBJ2-7; D gene uncertain. Germline assignment: CDR1 SEHNR and CDR2 FQNEAQ (reference sequence). The CDR3 loop spans 14 amino acids. Trimming pared 4 bases from V and 5 bases from J, leaving 15 bases between.

This clonotype was counted between two and nine times. This chain uses TRBV15 with TRBJ1-1; TRBD1 agrees at 9 bases. In germline, CDR1 is LNHNV, CDR2 YYDKDF (reference sequence). This CDR3 is built from 14 residues. V trimming: 5 bases; J trimming: 7 bases; junction bases outside the gene matches: 8. The CDR3: CATSRTGDRYEAFF. CDR3 coding DNA: TGTGCCACCAGCCGGACAGGGGATAGGTATGAAGCTTTCTTT.

There are a few counts of this clonotype. The chain uses TRBV11-1 and TRBJ1-5; TRBD1 matches at 7 bases. The junction had 14 bases not matched to a gene; V was cut back by 4 bases and J by 2 bases. The CDR3 is 18 residues long. The germline V gene encodes CDR1 SGHAT and CDR2 FQDESV (reference sequence). The CDR3 bases are TGTGCCAGCAGCTCTACCGCCGGGGACAGAGCAGGCAATCAGCCCCAGCATTTT. Translated, it gives CASSSTAGDRAGNQPQHF.

The rearrangement joins TRBV6-5 to TRBJ2-1; D may match TRBD1 or TRBD2 (7 bases each). This CDR3 has 15 amino acids. V was clipped by 2 bases and J by 7 bases, with 15 bases between them. CDR1 and CDR2 (germline): MNHEY, SVGAGI. The CDR3 sequence is CASSYREGARNEQFF. The DNA of the CDR3 is TGTGCCAGCAGTTACAGGGAGGGGGCCCGGAATGAGCAGTTCTTC.

The V gene is TRBV7-9, the J gene TRBJ2-3; a weak D match, TRBD2 (6 bases). Between the trimmed V and J ends, which lost 1 base and 11 bases, there was a span of 16 bases. This CDR3 spans 14 amino acids. Germline CDR1 reads SEHNR; CDR2 reads FQNEAQ (reference sequence). The CDR3 DNA reads as TGTGCCAGCAGCTTAGATGGGCCCCCGGAGGGGCAGTATTTT. Amino acid sequence: CASSLDGPPEGQYF.

V is TRBV9 and J is TRBJ2-1; TRBD2 matches at 10 bases. Germline loops: CDR1 SGDLS, CDR2 YYNGEE. J gave up 8 bases and V 0 bases, and 5 bases lay outside the gene matches. The CDR3 extends over 15 amino acids. CDR3 residues: CASSVGLAGAHEQFF. Written as DNA, the CDR3 is TGTGCCAGCAGCGTAGGGCTAGCGGGAGCCCATGAGCAGTTCTTC.

A remark on this clonotype: The junction differs from germline at one of its ends, possibly a read error. Here the CDR3 DNA reads TGTGCCAGCAGCCACACTAGTTTGCAGGTCTTC. Its translation is CASSHTSLQVF. V gene TRBV3-1 combines with J gene TRBJ2-1; a possible D gene is TRBD2 (5 bases). This CDR3 has 11 amino acids. CDR1 and CDR2 from the germline V gene are LGHDT and YNNKEL (reference sequence).

The chain carries TRBV4-2 and TRBJ2-7; the match to TRBD1 covers 10 bases. Unmatched junction bases numbered 10, after V lost 8 bases and J lost 6 bases. The CDR3 sequence is 14 residues long. Germline V lookup: CDR1 LGHNA, CDR2 YNFKEQ. CDR3 DNA: TGTGCCAGCGGCAACCGGGACAGGGGCCTCGAGCAGTACTTC. Translated: CASGNRDRGLEQYF.

This clonotype was seen more than once but under ten times. The chain joins TRBV12-3 or TRBV12-4 to TRBJ2-5; the match to TRBD2 covers 11 bases. The ends lost 7 bases at V and 4 bases at J; junction bases unmatched: 11. This CDR3 is built from 16 residues. The CDR3 DNA reads TGTGCCAGCACGAGACTAGCGGGACCATCGGGAGAGACCCAGTACTTC. Protein product: CASTRLAGPSGETQYF.

The chain recombines TRBV19 with TRBJ2-5; tentative D call: TRBD1 (5 bases). The CDR3 loop spans 13 amino acids. V dropped 3 bases and J dropped 5 bases, with 10 bases sitting between them. Germline V gene lookup returns CDR1 LNHDA and CDR2 SQIVND (reference sequence). Here the CDR3 reads CASSMDMSETQYF. In DNA form, the CDR3 reads TGTGCCAGTAGTATGGACATGTCCGAGACCCAGTACTTC.

This clonotype was detected many times. The chain has TRBV12-3 or TRBV12-4 and TRBJ2-7, with D maybe TRBD2 (5 bases). CDR3 length: 12 residues. With 6 bases removed from V and 1 base from J, the gap between germline ends came to 7 bases. The chain's CDR3 is CASRGESYEQYF. CDR3 bases: TGTGCCAGCAGGGGAGAATCCTACGAGCAGTACTTC.

This sequence joins TRBV5-1 and TRBJ1-1; perhaps TRBD1 as D (5 bases). Trimming took 4 bases from V and 3 from J, leaving 13 bases between them. This CDR3 spans 14 amino acids. Germline V lookup: CDR1 SGHRS, CDR2 YFSETQ. The CDR3 loop reads CASSPLTQDTEAFF. CDR3 sequence (DNA): TGCGCCAGCAGCCCGCTTACACAGGACACTGAAGCTTTCTTT.

This clonotype was observed at least ten times. The genes are TRBV12-3 or TRBV12-4 and TRBJ2-5; 8 bases line up with TRBD2. The CDR3 covers 15 residues. After removal of 3 bases from V and 5 bases from J, the junction contained 8 bases not matched to a gene. The CDR3 sequence is CASSFLSGGLETQYF. In DNA, the CDR3 is TGTGCCAGCAGTTTCCTGTCGGGGGGGCTGGAGACCCAGTACTTC.

This clonotype has a handful of counts. The V call is TRBV5-1, the J call TRBJ2-2, with D hard to call. Trimming shortened V by 0 bases and J by 5 bases, and 17 bases separated the two germline ends. CDR3 size: 17 residues. Germline values: CDR1 SGHRS, CDR2 YFSETQ. In DNA form, the CDR3 reads TGCGCCAGCAGCTTGGCGCTCGGCGAGCCACGGACCGGGGAGCTGTTTTTT. Amino acid sequence: CASSLALGEPRTGELFF.

This chain joins TRBV4-2 and TRBJ2-2; 8 nucleotides agree with TRBD2. Germline V gene lookup returns CDR1 LGHNA and CDR2 YNFKEQ. This CDR3 contains 17 residues. V gave up 4 bases and J gave up 1 base; unmatched junction bases: 8. Here the CDR3 reads CASSPREGRRNTGELFF. DNA for the CDR3: TGTGCCAGCAGCCCACGGGAGGGCCGCCGGAACACCGGGGAGCTGTTTTTT.